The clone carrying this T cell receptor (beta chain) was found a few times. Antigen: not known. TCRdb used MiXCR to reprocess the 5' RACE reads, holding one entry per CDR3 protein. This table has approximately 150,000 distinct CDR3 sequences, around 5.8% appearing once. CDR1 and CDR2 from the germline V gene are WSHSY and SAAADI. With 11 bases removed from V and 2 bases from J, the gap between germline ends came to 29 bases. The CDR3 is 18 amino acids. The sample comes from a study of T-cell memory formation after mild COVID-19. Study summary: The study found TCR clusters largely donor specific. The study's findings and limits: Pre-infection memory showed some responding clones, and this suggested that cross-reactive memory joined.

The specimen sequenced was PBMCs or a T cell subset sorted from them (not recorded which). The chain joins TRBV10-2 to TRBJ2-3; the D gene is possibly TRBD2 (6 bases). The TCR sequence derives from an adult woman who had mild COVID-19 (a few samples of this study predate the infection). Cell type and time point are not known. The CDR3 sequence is CASLGGVATGLITDTQYF. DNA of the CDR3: TGCGCCTCCTTGGGGGGTGTGGCGACGGGACTTATCACAGATACGCAGTATTTT.